These T cell receptor beta chains were read from a single sample in a study of T cell responses to AZD1222 COVID-19 vaccine. Sequenced by immunoSEQ multiplex PCR; TCRdb stores in-frame clones only, minus some. Altogether about 130,000 clones are present, around 94% being singletons, with the ten largest covering approximately 6.3%. The starting material was peripheral blood, obtained on day 0 of AZD1222 vaccination. The receptors come from an adult in good health. The CDR3 runs from the conserved cysteine through the conserved F or W. A D gene is named only where the DNA matches it firmly. Rows give clone size only sometimes, using once, few, many, or a class for an expanded clone.

j_call	clone_size	d_call	v_call	cdr3_length	cdr3_aa	cdr3_nt
TRBJ2-5	.	TRBD2	TRBV2	15	CASFPGLADKETQYF	TGTGCCAGTTTTCCGGGACTAGCGGATAAAGAGACCCAGTACTTC
TRBJ2-1	.	TRBD2	TRBV2	14	CAKEAGNSYNEQFF	TGTGCCAAAGAAGCGGGAAACTCCTACAATGAGCAGTTCTTC
TRBJ2-2	.	.	TRBV28	13	CASLRLETGELFF	TGTGCCAGCCTCCGACTGGAGACCGGGGAGCTGTTTTTT
TRBJ2-1	.	.	TRBV7-8	15	CASSPFRGVGDEQFF	TGTGCCAGCAGCCCTTTCAGAGGGGTTGGCGATGAGCAGTTCTTC
TRBJ2-5	.	TRBD1	TRBV4-1	13	CASSQDRGETQYF	TGCGCCAGCAGCCAAGACAGGGGGGAGACCCAGTACTTC
TRBJ1-1	.	.	TRBV9	15	CASSVGGAVNTEAFF	TGTGCCAGCAGCGTAGGGGGGGCAGTAAACACTGAAGCTTTCTTT
TRBJ2-1	.	.	TRBV24-1	13	CATSYGQINEQFF	TGTGCCACCAGTTATGGGCAGATCAATGAGCAGTTCTTC
TRBJ2-5	.	TRBD1	TRBV4-1	15	CASSQVRTGEETQYF	TGCGCCAGCAGCCAAGTTCGGACAGGGGAAGAGACCCAGTACTTC
TRBJ1-4	.	.	TRBV5-1	15	CASSLAGGDNEKLFF	TGCGCCAGCAGCTTGGCGGGAGGGGATAATGAAAAACTGTTTTTT
TRBJ2-7	.	.	TRBV28	13	CASSPSGGYEQYF	TGTGCCAGCAGTCCCTCTGGCGGGTACGAGCAGTACTTC
TRBJ2-3	.	TRBD2	TRBV4-2	15	CASTRSGSLGDTQYF	TGTGCCAGCACTCGTAGCGGGAGCCTTGGAGATACGCAGTATTTT
TRBJ1-5	.	.	TRBV7-2	15	CASSLARDSNQPQHF	TGTGCCAGCAGCTTAGCCAGGGATAGCAATCAGCCCCAGCATTTT
TRBJ1-1	.	TRBD1	TRBV6-2/TRBV6-3	14	CASIYRGTNTEAFF	TGTGCCAGCATTTACAGGGGGACTAACACTGAAGCTTTCTTT
TRBJ1-1	.	TRBD1	TRBV6-5	13	CASSPGTGGFLFF	TGTGCCAGCAGTCCCGGGACAGGGGGATTTCTTTTCTTT
TRBJ2-1	.	.	TRBV5-4	16	CASSLAAVLSYNEQFF	TGTGCCAGCAGCTTGGCGGCGGTTTTAAGTTACAATGAGCAGTTCTTC
TRBJ1-1	.	.	TRBV20-1	11	CSLGRGTEAFF	TGCAGTCTTGGGAGGGGGACTGAAGCTTTCTTT
TRBJ1-1	.	.	TRBV15	13	CATSRGVGAEAFF	TGTGCCACCAGCAGGGGAGTGGGCGCTGAAGCTTTCTTT
TRBJ2-7	.	TRBD2	TRBV3-1/TRBV3-2	15	CASSPRGEGLYEQYF	TGTGCCAGCAGCCCGCGGGGGGAGGGCCTATACGAGCAGTACTTC
TRBJ2-5	.	.	TRBV19	14	CAHRCRTYQETQYF	TGTGCCCACCGTTGTAGGACTTACCAAGAGACCCAGTACTTC
TRBJ1-2	.	TRBD1	TRBV3-1/TRBV3-2	16	CASSLGSDRGYYGYTF	TGTGCCAGCAGCCTAGGCTCGGACAGGGGGTACTATGGCTACACCTTC
TRBJ1-1	.	.	TRBV19	15	CASSTGRPWDPEAFF	TGTGCCAGTAGTACTGGCCGACCTTGGGACCCTGAAGCTTTCTTT
TRBJ2-1	.	TRBD2	TRBV3-1/TRBV3-2	15	CASSARLAANNEQFF	TGTGCCAGCAGCGCTCGACTAGCGGCTAACAATGAGCAGTTCTTC
TRBJ2-1	.	.	TRBV29-1	14	CSVEWTSSYNEQFF	TGCAGCGTTGAATGGACGTCCTCGTACAATGAGCAGTTCTTC
TRBJ2-3	few	TRBD2	TRBV4-2	16	CASSQDPSGSPDTQYF	TGTGCCAGCAGCCAAGATCCGAGCGGGAGCCCAGATACGCAGTATTTT
TRBJ1-1	.	.	TRBV2	11	CASSKNTEAFF	TGTGCCAGCAGTAAGAACACTGAAGCTTTCTTT
TRBJ1-2	once	TRBD1	TRBV4-2	13	CASSQRQGGSYTF	TGTGCCAGCAGCCAAAGACAGGGAGGGAGCTACACCTTC
TRBJ2-3	.	TRBD2	TRBV7-6	16	CASSLRISGSTDTQYF	TGTGCCAGCAGCTTAAGAATTAGCGGGTCTACAGATACGCAGTATTTT
TRBJ2-7	.	TRBD1	TRBV2	14	CASDGQGVAYEQYF	TGTGCCAGTGACGGACAGGGGGTGGCCTACGAGCAGTACTTC
TRBJ2-7	.	TRBD1	TRBV7-2	16	CASSWEWDRGLYEQYF	TGTGCCAGCAGCTGGGAGTGGGACAGGGGCCTCTACGAGCAGTACTTC
TRBJ2-7	.	TRBD2	TRBV5-6	17	CASSLEGAGGPSYEQYF	TGTGCCAGCAGCTTGGAGGGGGCGGGAGGGCCATCATACGAGCAGTACTTC
TRBJ2-7	few	.	TRBV6-2/TRBV6-3	14	CASSYSSAPYEQYF	TGTGCCAGCAGTTACTCTTCTGCGCCCTACGAGCAGTACTTC
TRBJ1-1	.	.	TRBV2	13	CASTRGRGTEAFF	TGTGCCAGCACTAGGGGGAGGGGCACTGAAGCTTTCTTT